Sequencing of this T cell receptor (beta chain) was carried out in a study of tumor-infiltrating lymphocytes in primary liver carcinoma. In the case of this clonotype: No antigen is known for it. Germline is not matched at one junction end, which may reflect a read error.

Points from the study as a whole: Among top clones, only about 7-24% appeared in all five tumor regions.

Germline V gene lookup returns CDR1 SGHDN and CDR2 FVKESK. The CDR3 has 15 amino acids. DNA and RNA were both co-extracted from 20-30 mg of bulk tissue that had not been sorted. Starting material of 500 to 600 ng total RNA yielded TCR beta cDNA via a constant-region primer. For TCR beta, libraries were produced by three nested multiplex PCR rounds using slightly modified ARM-PCR. With TRBV1-TRBV30 forward primers and a C-beta reverse primer, the first two PCR rounds were run for about 10 cycles each. Via MiXCR, TCRdb re-called the multiplex PCR reads, giving one row per CDR3 protein. Among approximately 23,000 distinct CDR3 sequences listed, around 81% were seen once.

This chain connects TRBV14 to TRBJ2-5; a possible D gene is TRBD1 (6 bases). The TCR was taken from a woman aged 25-40 years with primary liver carcinoma and hepatitis B virus infection. Specimen: liver tumor tissue from sampling region 2. The subset here: tumor region T2, inferior pole. Written as DNA, the CDR3 is TGTGCCAGCAGCCGAGACAGGTTTTCCCAAGAGACCAAGTACTTC. Its translation is CASSRDRFSQETKYF.